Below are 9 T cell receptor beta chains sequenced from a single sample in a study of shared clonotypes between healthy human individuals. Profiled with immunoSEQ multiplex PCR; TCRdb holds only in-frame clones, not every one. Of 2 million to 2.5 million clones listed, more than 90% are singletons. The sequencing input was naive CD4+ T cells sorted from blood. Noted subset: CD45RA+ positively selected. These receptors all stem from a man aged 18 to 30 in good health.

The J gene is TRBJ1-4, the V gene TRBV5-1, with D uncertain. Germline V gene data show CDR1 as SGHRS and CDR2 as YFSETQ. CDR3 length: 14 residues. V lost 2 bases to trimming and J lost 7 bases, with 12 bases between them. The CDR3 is CASSFTAATEKLFF. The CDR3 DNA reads TGCGCCAGCAGCTTCACAGCGGCGACTGAAAAACTGTTTTTT.

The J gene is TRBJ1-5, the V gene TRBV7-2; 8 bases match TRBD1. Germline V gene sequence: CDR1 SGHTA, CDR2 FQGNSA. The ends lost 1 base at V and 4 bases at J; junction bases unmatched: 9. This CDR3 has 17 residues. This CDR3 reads CASSLGTGMVGNQPQHF. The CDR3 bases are TGTGCCAGCAGCTTAGGGACAGGGATGGTAGGTAATCAGCCCCAGCATTTT.

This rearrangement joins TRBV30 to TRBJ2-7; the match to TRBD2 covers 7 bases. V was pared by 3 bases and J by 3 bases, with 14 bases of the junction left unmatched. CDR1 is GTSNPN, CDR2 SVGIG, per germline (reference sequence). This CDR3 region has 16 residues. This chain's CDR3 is CAWSGGWDSGFYEQYF. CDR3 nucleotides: TGTGCCTGGAGCGGGGGGTGGGACTCGGGGTTCTACGAGCAGTACTTC.

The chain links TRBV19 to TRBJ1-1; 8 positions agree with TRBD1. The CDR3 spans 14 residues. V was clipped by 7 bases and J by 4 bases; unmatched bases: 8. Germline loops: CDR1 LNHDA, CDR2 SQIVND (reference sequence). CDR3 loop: CASKVAGGGTEAFF. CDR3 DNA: TGTGCCAGTAAGGTGGCAGGGGGCGGCACTGAAGCTTTCTTT. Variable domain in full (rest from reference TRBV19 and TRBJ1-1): DGGITQSPKYLFRKEGQNVTLSCEQNLNHDAMYWYRQDPGQGLRLIYYSQIVNDFQKGDIAEGYSVSREKKESFPLTVTSAQKNPTAFYLCASKVAGGGTEAFFGQGTRLTVV.

CDR3 loop: CASSAGTGGGRDNEQFF. The CDR3 DNA is TGTGCCAGCAGTGCGGGGACAGGGGGCGGAAGAGACAATGAGCAGTTCTTC. The chain combines TRBV6-1 with TRBJ2-1; 12 bases match TRBD1. CDR1 is MNHNS, CDR2 SASEGT, per germline. The CDR3 runs 17 residues. The J segment lost 5 bases and the V segment lost 4 bases, leaving 9 bases of the junction unmatched.

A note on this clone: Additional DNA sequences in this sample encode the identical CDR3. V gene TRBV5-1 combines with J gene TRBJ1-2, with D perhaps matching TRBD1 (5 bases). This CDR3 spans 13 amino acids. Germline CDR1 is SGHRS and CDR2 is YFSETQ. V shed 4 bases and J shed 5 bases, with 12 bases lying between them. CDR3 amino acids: CASSLGGGYGYTF. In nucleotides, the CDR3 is TGCGCCAGCAGCCTCGGTGGGGGGTATGGCTACACCTTC.

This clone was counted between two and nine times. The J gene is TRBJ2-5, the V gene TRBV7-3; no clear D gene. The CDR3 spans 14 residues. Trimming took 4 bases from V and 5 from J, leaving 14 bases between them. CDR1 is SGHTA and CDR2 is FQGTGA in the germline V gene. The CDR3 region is CASSSWPSSETQYF. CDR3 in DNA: TGTGCCAGCAGCTCCTGGCCAAGCTCGGAGACCCAGTACTTC. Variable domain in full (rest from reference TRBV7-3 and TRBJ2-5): GAGVSQTPSNKVTEKGKYVELRCDPISGHTALYWYRQSLGQGPEFLIYFQGTGAADDSGLPNDRFFAVRPEGSVSTLKIQRTERGDSAVYLCASSSWPSSETQYFGPGTRLLVL.

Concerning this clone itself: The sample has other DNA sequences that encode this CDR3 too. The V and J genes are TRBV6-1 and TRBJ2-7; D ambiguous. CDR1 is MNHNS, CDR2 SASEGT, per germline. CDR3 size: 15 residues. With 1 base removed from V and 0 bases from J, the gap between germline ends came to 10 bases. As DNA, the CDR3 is TGTGCCAGCAGTGAAGTTGGCGGAAGCTCCTACGAGCAGTACTTC. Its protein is CASSEVGGSSYEQYF.

The CDR3 loop is CASSTFGGDTQYF. The CDR3 nucleotides read TGTGCCAGTAGTACGTTCGGGGGAGATACGCAGTATTTT. The chain carries TRBV19 and TRBJ2-3; maybe TRBD2 (6 bases). The CDR3 length is 13 residues. The ends were cut back, 4 bases at V and 5 bases at J, with 10 bases in the middle. Germline assignment: CDR1 LNHDA and CDR2 SQIVND (reference sequence). Full variable domain (remainder filled in from reference TRBV19 and TRBJ2-3): DGGITQSPKYLFRKEGQNVTLSCEQNLNHDAMYWYRQDPGQGLRLIYYSQIVNDFQKGDIAEGYSVSREKKESFPLTVTSAQKNPTAFYLCASSTFGGDTQYFGPGTRLTVL.